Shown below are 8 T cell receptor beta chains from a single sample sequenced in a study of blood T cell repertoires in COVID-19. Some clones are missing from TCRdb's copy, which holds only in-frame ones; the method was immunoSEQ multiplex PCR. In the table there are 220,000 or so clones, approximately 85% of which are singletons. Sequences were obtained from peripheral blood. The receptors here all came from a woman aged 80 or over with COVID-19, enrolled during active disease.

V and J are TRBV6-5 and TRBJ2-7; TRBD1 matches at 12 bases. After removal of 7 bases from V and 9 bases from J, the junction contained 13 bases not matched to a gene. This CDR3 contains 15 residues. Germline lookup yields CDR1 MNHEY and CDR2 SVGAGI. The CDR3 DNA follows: TGTGCCAGCATTGACTCCGGGACAGGGGGCGTGGGGCAGTACTTC. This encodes CASIDSGTGGVGQYF.

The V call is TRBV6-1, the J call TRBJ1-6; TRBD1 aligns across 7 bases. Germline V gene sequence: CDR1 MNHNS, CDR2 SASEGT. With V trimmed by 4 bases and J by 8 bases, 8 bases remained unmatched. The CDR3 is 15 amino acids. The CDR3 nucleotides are TGTGCCAGCAGTGTAGCACAGGGGTTTGATTCACCCCTCCACTTT. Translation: CASSVAQGFDSPLHF.

CDR3 protein: CASRNLGRERETQYF. For the CDR3, the DNA is TGTGCCAGCAGAAACCTAGGGCGGGAGAGGGAGACCCAGTACTTC. The J gene is TRBJ2-5, the V gene TRBV6-6; TRBD2 matches 7 bases. CDR1 is MNHNY and CDR2 is SVGAGI in the germline V gene (reference sequence). Germline trimming cut 6 bases from V and 5 bases from J; bases unmatched to any gene: 12. This CDR3 is built from 15 residues.

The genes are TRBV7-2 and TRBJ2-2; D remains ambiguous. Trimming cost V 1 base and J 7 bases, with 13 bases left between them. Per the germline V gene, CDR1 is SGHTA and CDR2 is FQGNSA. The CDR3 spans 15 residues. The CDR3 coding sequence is TGTGCCAGCAGCTTAGTAGGCGGAACGGGCGGGGAGCTGTTTTTT. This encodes CASSLVGGTGGELFF.

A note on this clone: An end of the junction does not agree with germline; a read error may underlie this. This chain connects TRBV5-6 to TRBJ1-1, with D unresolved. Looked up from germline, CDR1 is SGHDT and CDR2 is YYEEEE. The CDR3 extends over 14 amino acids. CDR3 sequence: CASSLLLGRTEAFF. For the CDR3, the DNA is TGTGCCAGCAGCTTGCTTTTGGGTAGGACTGAAGCCTTCTTT.

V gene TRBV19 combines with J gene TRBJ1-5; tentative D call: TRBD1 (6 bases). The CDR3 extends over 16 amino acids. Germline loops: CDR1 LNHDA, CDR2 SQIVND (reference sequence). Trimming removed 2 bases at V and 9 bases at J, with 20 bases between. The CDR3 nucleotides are TGTGCCAGTAGTATAATAGCCGGGACATCATCGCGGCCCCAGCATTTT. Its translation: CASSIIAGTSSRPQHF.

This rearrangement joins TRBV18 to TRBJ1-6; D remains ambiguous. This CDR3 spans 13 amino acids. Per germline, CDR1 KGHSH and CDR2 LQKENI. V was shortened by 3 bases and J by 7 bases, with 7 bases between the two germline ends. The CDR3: CASSPPQNSPLHF. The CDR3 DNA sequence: TGTGCCAGCTCACCTCCCCAGAATTCACCCCTCCACTTT.

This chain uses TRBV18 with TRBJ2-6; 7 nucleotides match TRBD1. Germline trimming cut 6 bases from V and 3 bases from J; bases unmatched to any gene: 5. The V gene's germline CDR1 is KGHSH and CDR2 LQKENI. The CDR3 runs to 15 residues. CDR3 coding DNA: TGTGCCAGCTCCCCGGGACAGAGTGGGGCCAACGTCCTGACTTTC. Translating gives CASSPGQSGANVLTF. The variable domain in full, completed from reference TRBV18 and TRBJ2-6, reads NAGVMQNPRHLVRRRGQEARLRCSPMKGHSHVYWYRQLPEEGLKFMVYLQKENIIDESGMPKERFSAEFPKEGPSILRIQQVVRGDSAAYFCASSPGQSGANVLTFGAGSRLTVL.